Each of the 8 T cell receptor beta chains below was sequenced from the same sample in a study of blood T cell repertoires in COVID-19. TCRdb's copy holds only in-frame clones and misses some; the assay was immunoSEQ multiplex PCR. The sample consists of some 110,000 clones, approximately 90% of them appearing once. The sequenced material came from peripheral blood. The receptors stem from a man aged 50 to 59 with COVID-19, enrolled during active disease.

This clone appeared a few times. This chain connects TRBV24-1 to TRBJ1-5; 7 nucleotides agree with TRBD1. This CDR3 region has 15 residues. Trimming took 4 bases from V and 6 from J; bases not matched to a gene: 8. CDR1 and CDR2 (germline): KGHDR, SFDVKD. The CDR3 DNA reads as TGTGCCACCAGTGACCCCCGACAGGGCGGTCAGCCCCAGCATTTT. The encoded protein is CATSDPRQGGQPQHF.

This CDR3 is CASSLQGKEQYF. CDR3 nucleotide sequence: TGTGCCAGCAGCCTACAGGGGAAGGAGCAGTACTTC. The chain employs TRBV2 and TRBJ2-7; TRBD1 matches at 7 bases. The length of the CDR3 is 12 residues. V was pared by 6 bases and J by 7 bases, with 6 bases of the junction left unmatched. Germline values: CDR1 SNHLY, CDR2 FYNNEI.

CDR3 sequence: CASSPPFRSYEQYV. Written as DNA, the CDR3 is TGTGCCAGCAGTCCACCGTTCAGGTCCTACGAGCAGTACGTC. V gene TRBV2 combines with J gene TRBJ2-7; D is ambiguous. Trimming stripped 5 bases from V and 1 base from J, with 12 bases between. CDR3 size: 14 residues. Germline CDR1 SNHLY, CDR2 FYNNEI.

The chain employs TRBV18 and TRBJ2-1; TRBD1 might be the D (6 bases). Trimming stripped 0 bases from V and 7 bases from J, with 13 bases between. The germline V gene has CDR1 KGHSH and CDR2 LQKENI. CDR3 length: 15 amino acids. The DNA for the CDR3 is TGTGCCAGCTCACCACCGAGCTTCCAGGGGAATGAGCAGTTCTTC. Its protein product is CASSPPSFQGNEQFF.

The chain joins TRBV29-1 to TRBJ2-3, with 8 bases aligning to TRBD1. Per germline, CDR1 SQVTM and CDR2 ANQGSEA. This CDR3 comprises 15 residues. Trimming cost V 5 bases and J 2 bases; bases outside gene matches: 9. CDR3 amino acids: CSVPVTGGYTDTQYF. DNA for the CDR3: TGCAGCGTTCCCGTCACAGGGGGATACACAGATACGCAGTATTTT.

About this clone itself: The sample contains more than one DNA sequence encoding this CDR3. The chain employs TRBV6-5 and TRBJ2-7; 10 bases agree with TRBD1. With 6 bases clipped from V and 7 bases from J, the junction kept 3 bases outside the gene matches. There are 12 residues in the CDR3. Per germline, CDR1 MNHEY and CDR2 SVGAGI. CDR3 nucleotide sequence: TGTGCCAGCAGCCGGACAGGGGGGGAGCAGTACGTC. This codes for CASSRTGGEQYV.

The J gene is TRBJ2-7, the V gene TRBV5-3; no clear D gene. TRBV5-3 is an ORF; its function is uncertain. Trimming took off 6 bases at V and 3 bases at J, with 19 bases between the two ends. CDR3 length: 15 amino acids. The CDR3 DNA sequence: TGTGCCAGAAAAGTGCGAACCAACCATGTCTACGAGCAGTACTTC. Translated, it gives CARKVRTNHVYEQYF.

The V call is TRBV28, the J call TRBJ1-1; the D is unclear. Trimming pared 3 bases from V and 2 bases from J, leaving 10 bases between. The germline gives CDR1 MDHEN, CDR2 SYDVKM. The CDR3 is 14 residues long. The chain's CDR3 is CASSFEAVNTEAFF. The CDR3 region has the DNA TGTGCCAGCAGTTTCGAGGCAGTAAACACTGAAGCTTTCTTT.